The source of this TCR beta chain is a study of shared clonotypes between healthy human individuals. Study background: Each donor's CD8 memory used one plate, CD8 naive two, each CD4 subset three. Study-level points and caveats: Blood alone was sampled, and tissue repertoires likely differ.

The CDR3 covers 14 residues. Germline V gives CDR1 SQVTM, CDR2 ANQGSEA. V was trimmed by 6 bases and J by 3 bases, leaving 18 bases between them. Method: immunoSEQ multiplex PCR; TCRdb's copy keeps in-frame clones and lacks some. This sample has approximately 600,000 clones, with 85% to 95% found just once. Worth noting for this clone: The antigen remains undetermined.

Terminally differentiated effector memory CD45RA+ cells were excluded by CCR7 positive selection of CD45RO-negative cells. Sample: naive CD8+ T cells sorted from blood. The sequence came from a woman aged 25 to 39 in good health. V gene TRBV29-1 combines with J gene TRBJ2-7; no reliable D call. The DNA of the CDR3 is TGCAGCGTCGGCCTATATACGACTTTCTACGAGCAGTACTTC. Translated, it gives CSVGLYTTFYEQYF.